These 8 T cell receptor beta chains originate from one sample sequenced in a study of shared clonotypes between healthy human individuals. The naive CD8 fraction comprised CD45RO-negative cells positively selected for CCR7 and excluded terminally differentiated effector memory CD45RA+ cells. Some clones are missing from TCRdb's copy, which holds only in-frame ones; the method was immunoSEQ multiplex PCR. The sample records 600,000 or so clones, 95% to 98% being singletons. The sample taken for sequencing was naive CD8+ T cells sorted from blood. Source of these receptors: a man aged 30 to 39 in good health.

The chain joins TRBV7-9 to TRBJ2-3, with D unresolved. Trimming removed 5 bases at V and 4 bases at J, with 7 bases between. The CDR3 extends over 12 amino acids. CDR1 and CDR2 (germline): SEHNR, FQNEAQ (reference sequence). The CDR3 spells CASSMISDTQYF. CDR3 sequence (DNA): TGTGCCAGCAGCATGATCTCAGATACGCAGTATTTT. The full variable domain, rest sourced from reference TRBV7-9 and TRBJ2-3, is DTGVSQNPRHKITKRGQNVTFRCDPISEHNRLYWYRQTLGQGPEFLTYFQNEAQLEKSRLLSDRFSAERPKGSFSTLEIQRTEQGDSAMYLCASSMISDTQYFGPGTRLTVL.

As DNA, the CDR3 is TGTGCCAGCAGCTCCTTTTTGGGACAGGTACATGAGCAGTTCTTC. Protein product: CASSSFLGQVHEQFF. The chain employs TRBV7-6 and TRBJ2-1, with 8 positions matching TRBD1. The CDR3 is 15 amino acids. J lost 8 bases, V lost 4 bases, and 10 bases had no gene match. The germline V gene has CDR1 SGHVS and CDR2 FNYEAQ.

The chain employs TRBV27 and TRBJ2-7; the D is unclear. The CDR3 has 13 residues. V lost 5 bases to trimming and J lost 4 bases, with 12 bases between them. Germline V gene data show CDR1 as MNHEY and CDR2 as SMNVEV (reference sequence). CDR3 amino acids: CASSPIQGYEQYF. The CDR3 DNA follows: TGTGCCAGCAGTCCCATACAAGGTTACGAGCAGTACTTC.

The table lists this clone with a count of one. The chain recombines TRBV7-2 with TRBJ2-5, with D perhaps TRBD2 (6 bases). V was pared by 1 base and J by 0 bases, with 21 bases between. Germline V lookup: CDR1 SGHTA, CDR2 FQGNSA. There are 19 residues in the CDR3. The CDR3 bases are TGTGCCAGCAGCTTAGGTAGCCCCGGGACTTCATTTTACCAAGAGACCCAGTACTTC. Translating gives CASSLGSPGTSFYQETQYF. Full variable domain (remainder filled in from reference TRBV7-2 and TRBJ2-5): GAGVSQSPSNKVTEKGKDVELRCDPISGHTALYWYRQSLGQGLEFLIYFQGNSAPDKSGLPSDRFSAERTGGSVSTLTIQRTQQEDSAVYLCASSLGSPGTSFYQETQYFGPGTRLLVL.

A word on this clone: This specimen includes other DNA sequences encoding the same CDR3. The J gene is TRBJ2-7, the V gene TRBV9, with D perhaps TRBD2 (6 bases). CDR3 length: 13 amino acids. The V end lost 2 bases, the J end lost 3 bases, and 9 bases lay between the germline ends. The germline gives CDR1 SGDLS, CDR2 YYNGEE. The chain's CDR3 is CASSVVSGYEQYF. DNA for the CDR3: TGTGCCAGCAGCGTTGTTAGCGGCTACGAGCAGTACTTC.

The gene calls are TRBV10-3 and TRBJ2-6; D may be TRBD2 (5 bases). The CDR3 runs to 17 residues. CDR1 is ENHRY and CDR2 is SYGVKD in the germline V gene. V lost 10 bases and J lost 0, with 19 bases in between. CDR3 protein: CATTGEIGVSGANVLTF. The CDR3 region has the DNA TGTGCCACCACCGGGGAAATTGGGGTCTCTGGGGCCAACGTCCTGACTTTC.

The gene calls are TRBV18 and TRBJ2-7; 7 bases match TRBD1. From germline, CDR1 is KGHSH and CDR2 LQKENI. The CDR3 totals 15 residues. The junction had 10 bases not matched to a gene; V was cut back by 6 bases and J by 2 bases. The CDR3 spells CASSVGTDYAYEQYF. The CDR3 DNA reads as TGTGCCAGCTCGGTCGGGACAGATTATGCCTACGAGCAGTACTTC.

The chain has TRBV4-1 and TRBJ2-7; no clear D gene. This CDR3 has 14 amino acids. Trimming cost V 4 bases and J 2 bases, with 12 bases left between them. Germline V gene data show CDR1 as MGHRA and CDR2 as YSYEKL. As DNA, the CDR3 is TGCGCCAGCAGCCCTAATAGGGATGCCTACGAGCAGTACTTC. Translated, it gives CASSPNRDAYEQYF.